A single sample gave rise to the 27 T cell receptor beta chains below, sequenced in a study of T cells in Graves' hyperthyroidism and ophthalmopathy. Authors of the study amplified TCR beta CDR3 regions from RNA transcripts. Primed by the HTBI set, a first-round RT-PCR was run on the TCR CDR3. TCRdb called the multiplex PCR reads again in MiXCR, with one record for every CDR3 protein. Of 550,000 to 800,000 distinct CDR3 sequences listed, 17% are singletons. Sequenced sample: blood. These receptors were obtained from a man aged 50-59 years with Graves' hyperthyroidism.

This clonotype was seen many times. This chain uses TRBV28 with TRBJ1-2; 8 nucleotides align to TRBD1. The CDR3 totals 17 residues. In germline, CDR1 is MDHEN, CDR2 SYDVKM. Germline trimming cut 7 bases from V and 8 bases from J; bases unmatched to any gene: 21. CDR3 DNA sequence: TGTGCCAGCACACCCTGGGGCAGGGGGCTAAGGGTATACGGCTACACCTTC. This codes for CASTPWGRGLRVYGYTF.

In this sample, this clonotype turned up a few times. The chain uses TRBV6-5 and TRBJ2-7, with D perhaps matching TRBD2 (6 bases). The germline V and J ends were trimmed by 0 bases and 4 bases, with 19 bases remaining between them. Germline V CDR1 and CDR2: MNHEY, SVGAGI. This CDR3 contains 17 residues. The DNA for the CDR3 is TGTGCCAGCAGTTACTCGTGGCGGGGCCGAACGGTGTACGAGCAGTACTTC. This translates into CASSYSWRGRTVYEQYF.

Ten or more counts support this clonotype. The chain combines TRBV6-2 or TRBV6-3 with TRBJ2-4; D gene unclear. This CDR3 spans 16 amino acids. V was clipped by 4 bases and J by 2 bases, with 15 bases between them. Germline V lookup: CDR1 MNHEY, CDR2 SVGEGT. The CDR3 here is CASSSERRLSKNIQYF. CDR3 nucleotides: TGTGCCAGCAGTTCTGAAAGACGGTTGTCCAAAAACATTCAGTACTTC.

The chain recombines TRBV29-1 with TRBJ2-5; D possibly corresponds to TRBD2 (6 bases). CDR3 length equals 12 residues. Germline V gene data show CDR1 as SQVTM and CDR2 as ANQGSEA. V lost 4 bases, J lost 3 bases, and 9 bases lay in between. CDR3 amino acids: CSVGIAEETQYF. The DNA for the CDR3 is TGCAGCGTTGGAATAGCGGAAGAGACCCAGTACTTC.

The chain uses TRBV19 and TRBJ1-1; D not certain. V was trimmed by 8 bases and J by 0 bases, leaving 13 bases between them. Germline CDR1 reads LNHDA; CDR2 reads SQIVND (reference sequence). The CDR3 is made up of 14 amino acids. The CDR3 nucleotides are TGTGCCAGTGGCACTCTATCGGTGAACACTGAAGCTTTCTTT. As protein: CASGTLSVNTEAFF.

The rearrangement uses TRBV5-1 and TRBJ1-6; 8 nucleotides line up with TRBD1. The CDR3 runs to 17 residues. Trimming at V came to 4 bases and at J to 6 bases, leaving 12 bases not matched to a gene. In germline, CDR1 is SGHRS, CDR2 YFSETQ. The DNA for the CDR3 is TGCGCCAGCAGCACCGGACAGGGAGGGTCGGGTAATTCACCCCTCCACTTT. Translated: CASSTGQGGSGNSPLHF.

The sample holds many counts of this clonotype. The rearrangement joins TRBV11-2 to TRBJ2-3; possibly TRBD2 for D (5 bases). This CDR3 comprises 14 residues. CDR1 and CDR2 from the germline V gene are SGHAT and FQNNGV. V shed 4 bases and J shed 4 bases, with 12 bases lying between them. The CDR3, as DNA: TGTGCCAGCAGCTCCTCGTTGGAGGCAGATACGCAGTATTTT. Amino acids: CASSSSLEADTQYF. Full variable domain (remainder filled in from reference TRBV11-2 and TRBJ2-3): EAGVAQSPRYKIIEKRQSVAFWCNPISGHATLYWYQQILGQGPKLLIQFQNNGVVDDSQLPKDRFSAERLKGVDSTLKIQPAKLEDSAVYLCASSSSLEADTQYFGPGTRLTVL.

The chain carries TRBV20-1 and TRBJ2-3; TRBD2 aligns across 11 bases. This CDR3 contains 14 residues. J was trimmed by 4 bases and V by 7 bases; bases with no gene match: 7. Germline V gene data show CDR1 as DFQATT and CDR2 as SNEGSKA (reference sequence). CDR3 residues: CSVGLAGGADTQYF. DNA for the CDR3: TGCAGTGTTGGACTAGCGGGTGGGGCAGATACGCAGTATTTT.

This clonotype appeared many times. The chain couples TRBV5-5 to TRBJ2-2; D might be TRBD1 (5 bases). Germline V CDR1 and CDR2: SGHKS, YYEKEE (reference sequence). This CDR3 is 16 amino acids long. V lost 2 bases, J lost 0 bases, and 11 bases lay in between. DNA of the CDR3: TGTGCCAGCAGCTTATCCCCCAGGGCGAACACCGGGGAGCTGTTTTTT. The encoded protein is CASSLSPRANTGELFF.

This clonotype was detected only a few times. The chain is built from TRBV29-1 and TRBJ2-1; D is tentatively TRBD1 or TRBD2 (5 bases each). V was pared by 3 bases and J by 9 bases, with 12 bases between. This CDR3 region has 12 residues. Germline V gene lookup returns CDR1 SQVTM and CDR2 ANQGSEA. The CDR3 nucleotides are TGCAGCGTTGATGGGACCGCTCCTGAGCAGTTCTTC. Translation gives CSVDGTAPEQFF.

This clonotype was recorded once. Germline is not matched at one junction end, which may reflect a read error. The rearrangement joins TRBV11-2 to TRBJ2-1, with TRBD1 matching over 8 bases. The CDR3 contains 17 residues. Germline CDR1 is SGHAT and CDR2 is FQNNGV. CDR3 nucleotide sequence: TGTGCCAGTAGCTCGTTGGGACAGGTTGGGGGATACAATGATCAGTTCTTC. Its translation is CASSSLGQVGGYNDQFF.

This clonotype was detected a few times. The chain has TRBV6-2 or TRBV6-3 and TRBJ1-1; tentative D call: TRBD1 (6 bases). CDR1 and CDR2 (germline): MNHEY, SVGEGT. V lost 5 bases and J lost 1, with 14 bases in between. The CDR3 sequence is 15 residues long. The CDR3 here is CASSPHGQRNTEAFF. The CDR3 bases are TGTGCCAGCAGTCCTCACGGACAGAGGAACACTGAAGCTTTCTTT.

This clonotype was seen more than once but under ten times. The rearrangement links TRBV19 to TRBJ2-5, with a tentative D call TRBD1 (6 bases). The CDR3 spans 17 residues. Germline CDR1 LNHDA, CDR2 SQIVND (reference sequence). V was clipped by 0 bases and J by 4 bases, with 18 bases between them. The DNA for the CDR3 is TGTGCCAGTAGTATAGATCGGAGTCAGGGGTCGAGAGAGACCCAGTACTTC. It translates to CASSIDRSQGSRETQYF. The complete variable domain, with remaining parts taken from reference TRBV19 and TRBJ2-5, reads DGGITQSPKYLFRKEGQNVTLSCEQNLNHDAMYWYRQDPGQGLRLIYYSQIVNDFQKGDIAEGYSVSREKKESFPLTVTSAQKNPTAFYLCASSIDRSQGSRETQYFGPGTRLLVL.

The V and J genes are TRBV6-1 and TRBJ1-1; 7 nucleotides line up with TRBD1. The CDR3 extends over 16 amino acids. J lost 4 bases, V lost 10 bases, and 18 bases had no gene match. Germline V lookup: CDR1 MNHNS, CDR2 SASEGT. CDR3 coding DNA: TGTGCCACCTTTTCCCTCGTAGGGGGCCTTGGCACTGAAGCTTTCTTT. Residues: CATFSLVGGLGTEAFF.

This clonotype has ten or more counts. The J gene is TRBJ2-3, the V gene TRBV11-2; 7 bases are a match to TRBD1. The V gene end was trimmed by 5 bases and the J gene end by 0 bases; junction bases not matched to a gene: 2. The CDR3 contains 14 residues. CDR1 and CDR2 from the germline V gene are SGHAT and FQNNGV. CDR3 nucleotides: TGTGCCAGCAGCCAGGGGGAGAGCACAGATACGCAGTATTTT. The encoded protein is CASSQGESTDTQYF.

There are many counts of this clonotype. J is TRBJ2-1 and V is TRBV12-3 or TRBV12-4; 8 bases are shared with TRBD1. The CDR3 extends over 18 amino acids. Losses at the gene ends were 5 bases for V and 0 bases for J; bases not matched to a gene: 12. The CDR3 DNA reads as TGTGCCAGCAGTGATACGTCCGGACAGGGCCTCTCCTACAATGAGCAGTTCTTC. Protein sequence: CASSDTSGQGLSYNEQFF.

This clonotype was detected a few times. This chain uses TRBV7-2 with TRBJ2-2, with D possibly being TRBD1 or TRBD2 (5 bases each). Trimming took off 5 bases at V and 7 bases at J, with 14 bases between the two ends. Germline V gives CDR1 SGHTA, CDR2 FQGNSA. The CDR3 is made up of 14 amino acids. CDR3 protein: CASSDRDGGGELFF. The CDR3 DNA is TGTGCCAGCAGCGACCGGGACGGTGGCGGGGAGCTGTTTTTT.

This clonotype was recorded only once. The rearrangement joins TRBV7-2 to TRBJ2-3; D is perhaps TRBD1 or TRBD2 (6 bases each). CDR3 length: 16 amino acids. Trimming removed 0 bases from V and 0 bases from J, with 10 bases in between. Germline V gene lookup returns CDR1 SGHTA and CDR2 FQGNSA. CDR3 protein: CASSLAQGRSTDTQYF. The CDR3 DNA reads TGTGCCAGCAGCTTAGCCCAGGGGAGGAGCACAGATACGCAGTATTTT.

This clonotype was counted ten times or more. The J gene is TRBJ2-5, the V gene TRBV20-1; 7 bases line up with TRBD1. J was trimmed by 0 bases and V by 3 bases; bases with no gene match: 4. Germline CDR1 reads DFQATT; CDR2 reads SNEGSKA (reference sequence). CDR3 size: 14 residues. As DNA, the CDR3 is TGCAGTGCTAGCCGTGGACAGGACCAAGAGACCCAGTACTTC. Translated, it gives CSASRGQDQETQYF.

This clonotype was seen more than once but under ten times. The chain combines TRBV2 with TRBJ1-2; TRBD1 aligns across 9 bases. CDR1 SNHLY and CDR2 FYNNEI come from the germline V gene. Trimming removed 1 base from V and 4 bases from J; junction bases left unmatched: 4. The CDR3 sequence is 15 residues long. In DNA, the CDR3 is TGTGCCAGCAGTGAAGAGGGACAGGGAACCTATGGCTACACCTTC. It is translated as CASSEEGQGTYGYTF.

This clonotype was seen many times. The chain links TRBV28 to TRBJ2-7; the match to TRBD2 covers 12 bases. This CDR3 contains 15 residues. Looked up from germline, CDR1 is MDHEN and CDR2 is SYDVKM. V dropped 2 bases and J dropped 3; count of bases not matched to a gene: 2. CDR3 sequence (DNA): TGTGCCAGCAGTTTACTGACTAGCGGGAGCTACGAGCAGTACTTC. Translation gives CASSLLTSGSYEQYF.

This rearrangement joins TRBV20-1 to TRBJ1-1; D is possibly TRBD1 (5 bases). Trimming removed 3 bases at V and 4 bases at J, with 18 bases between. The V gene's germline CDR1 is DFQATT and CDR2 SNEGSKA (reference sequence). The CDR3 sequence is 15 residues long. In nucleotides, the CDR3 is TGCAGTGCTAGTACCGCCGGGACCCCGAGCACTGAAGCTTTCTTT. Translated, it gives CSASTAGTPSTEAFF.

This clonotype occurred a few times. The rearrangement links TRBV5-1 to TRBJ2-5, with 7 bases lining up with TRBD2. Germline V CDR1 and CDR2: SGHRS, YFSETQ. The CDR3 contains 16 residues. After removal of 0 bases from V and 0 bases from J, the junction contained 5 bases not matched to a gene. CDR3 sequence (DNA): TGCGCCAGCAGCTTGGCCCCTAGCGGAGACCAAGAGACCCAGTACTTC. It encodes CASSLAPSGDQETQYF.

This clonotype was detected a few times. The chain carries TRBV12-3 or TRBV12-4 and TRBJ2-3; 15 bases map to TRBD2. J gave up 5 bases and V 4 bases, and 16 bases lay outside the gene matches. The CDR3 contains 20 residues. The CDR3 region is CASSSATRTSGRDPVDTQYF. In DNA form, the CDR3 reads TGTGCCAGCAGTTCCGCGACCCGGACTAGCGGGAGGGACCCGGTAGATACGCAGTATTTT.

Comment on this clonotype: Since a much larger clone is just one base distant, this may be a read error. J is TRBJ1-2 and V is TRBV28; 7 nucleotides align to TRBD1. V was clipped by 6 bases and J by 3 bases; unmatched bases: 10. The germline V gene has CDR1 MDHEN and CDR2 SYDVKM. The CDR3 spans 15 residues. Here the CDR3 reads CASSFNAGTDYGYTF. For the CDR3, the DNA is TGTGCCAGCAGCTTCAACGCCGGGACAGACTATGGCTACACCTTC.

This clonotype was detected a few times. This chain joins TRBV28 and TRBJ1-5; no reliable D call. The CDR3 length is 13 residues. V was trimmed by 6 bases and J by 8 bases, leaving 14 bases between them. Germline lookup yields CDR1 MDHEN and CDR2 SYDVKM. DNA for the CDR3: TGTGCCAGCAGCTTAGACGGCCTCGAGCCCCAGCATTTT. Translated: CASSLDGLEPQHF.

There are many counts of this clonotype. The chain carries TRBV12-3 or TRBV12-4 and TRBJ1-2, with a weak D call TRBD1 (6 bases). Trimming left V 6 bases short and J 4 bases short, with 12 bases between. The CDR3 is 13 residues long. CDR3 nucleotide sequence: TGTGCCAGCAGCAACGACAGGATCTATGGCTACACCTTC. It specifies CASSNDRIYGYTF.